The 22 T cell receptor beta chains given below trace back to one sample, sequenced in a study of human T cells and chemical hapten exposure. TCRdb analysed the RACE reads with MiXCR anew, one entry per CDR3 protein. The repertoire holds 300,000 to 450,000 distinct CDR3 sequences, 5% to 6.5% seen once, with approximately 8.2% in the top ten. Stated time point: pre-sensitization, week 0. Treatment defined: therapeutic diphenylcyclopropenone sensitization with weekly scalp DPC. The sample was whole blood, taken in connection with sensitization to the hapten diphenylcyclopropenone (DPC). These receptors all come from a young woman with alopecia areata. Some clones in this sample may be carry-over from other donors' samples.

The rearrangement joins TRBV5-1 to TRBJ2-1, with TRBD2 matching 12 bases. Per the germline V gene, CDR1 is SGHRS and CDR2 is YFSETQ. V lost 2 bases, J lost 0 bases, and 3 bases stayed unmatched. There are 17 residues in the CDR3. CDR3 coding DNA: TGCGCCAGCAGCTTTTCTAGCGGGGGGGTCTCCTACAATGAGCAGTTCTTC. This sequence encodes CASSFSSGGVSYNEQFF.

This clonotype occurred a few times. The gene calls are TRBV20-1 and TRBJ2-4; either TRBD1 or TRBD2 may fit D (5 bases each). Trimming cost V 8 bases and J 4 bases, with 15 bases left between them. Germline loops: CDR1 DFQATT, CDR2 SNEGSKA (reference sequence). CDR3 length equals 13 residues. This chain's CDR3 is CSSQGPTKNIQYF. DNA for the CDR3: TGCAGTTCCCAGGGACCGACAAAAAACATTCAGTACTTC.

The chain links TRBV14 to TRBJ2-7, with TRBD1 as a possible D gene (5 bases). With 6 bases removed from V and 7 bases from J, the gap between germline ends came to 22 bases. The CDR3 contains 15 residues. The germline gives CDR1 SGHDN, CDR2 FVKESK. CDR3 sequence reads: CASSLSKAGIEEQYF. CDR3 sequence (DNA): TGTGCCAGCAGTCTATCAAAGGCAGGGATTGAAGAGCAGTACTTC.

The rearrangement links TRBV2 to TRBJ2-1, with a possible D match to TRBD2 (5 bases). The germline CDR1 and CDR2 sequences are SNHLY and FYNNEI. The CDR3 extends over 14 amino acids. Trimming removed 6 bases at V and 9 bases at J, with 18 bases between. The CDR3 DNA follows: TGTGCCAGCAGCCCGCCGGCGGGCGTGAGTGAGCAGTTCTTC. Amino acids: CASSPPAGVSEQFF. Looking up the rest from reference TRBV2 and TRBJ2-1 gives the full variable domain: EPEVTQTPSHQVTQMGQEVILRCVPISNHLYFYWYRQILGQKVEFLVSFYNNEISEKSEIFDDQFSVERPDGSNFTLKIRSTKLEDSAMYFCASSPPAGVSEQFFGPGTRLTVL.

This chain uses TRBV7-2 with TRBJ1-4; TRBD1 aligns across 9 bases. Germline CDR1 reads SGHTA; CDR2 reads FQGNSA. The CDR3 totals 16 residues. The V gene end was trimmed by 4 bases and the J gene end by 5 bases; junction bases not matched to a gene: 8. The CDR3 DNA follows: TGTGCCAGCAGCTCCGAACAGGGGGCTGAGAATGAAAAACTGTTTTTT. This codes for CASSSEQGAENEKLFF.

The table lists this clonotype with a few counts. This rearrangement joins TRBV6-5 to TRBJ1-1; D is uncertain. V was clipped by 4 bases and J by 0 bases, with 12 bases between them. Per the germline V gene, CDR1 is MNHEY and CDR2 is SVGAGI. The length of the CDR3 is 15 residues. CDR3 sequence (DNA): TGTGCCAGCAGTTGGAGGGTACCCATGAACACTGAAGCTTTCTTT. Its translation is CASSWRVPMNTEAFF.

The J gene is TRBJ2-5, the V gene TRBV20-1; 8 nucleotides match TRBD2. V dropped 6 bases and J dropped 1; count of bases not matched to a gene: 10. The CDR3 is 15 amino acids. From germline, CDR1 is DFQATT and CDR2 SNEGSKA (reference sequence). The CDR3 sequence is CSAPEPTSGQETQYF. DNA for the CDR3: TGCAGTGCCCCAGAACCTACTAGCGGCCAAGAGACCCAGTACTTC.

This clonotype has ten or more counts. The genes are TRBV6-2 or TRBV6-3 and TRBJ2-1, with 8 bases fitting TRBD1. CDR1 MNHEY and CDR2 SVGEGT come from the germline V gene. The CDR3 has 15 residues. Trimming removed 2 bases from V and 8 bases from J; junction bases left unmatched: 8. The CDR3 loop is CASSYTYGQGDEQFF. CDR3 coding DNA: TGTGCCAGCAGTTACACGTACGGACAGGGCGATGAGCAGTTCTTC.

A few counts support this clonotype. The rearrangement uses TRBV12-3 or TRBV12-4 and TRBJ1-4, with TRBD1 identical over 8 bases. V shed 0 bases and J 5 bases; nucleotides not matched to a gene: 8. The CDR3 is 17 amino acids. The CDR3 region has the DNA TGTGCCAGCAGTTTAGCGCAGGGGGCATCTCCGAATGAAAAACTGTTTTTT. Its protein product is CASSLAQGASPNEKLFF.

This clonotype was seen many times. The chain employs TRBV6-2 or TRBV6-3 and TRBJ1-5; 10 positions agree with TRBD1. CDR1 and CDR2 (germline): MNHEY, SVGEGT. The CDR3 sequence is 17 residues long. J gave up 8 bases and V 2 bases, and 12 bases lay outside the gene matches. The CDR3 sequence: CASSYKGTGATGEPQHF. CDR3 nucleotide sequence: TGTGCCAGCAGTTACAAAGGGACAGGGGCGACAGGGGAGCCCCAGCATTTT.

This clonotype appeared many times. The V and J genes are TRBV10-3 and TRBJ1-3, with D possibly being TRBD1 (5 bases). The CDR3 length is 17 residues. Germline V gives CDR1 ENHRY, CDR2 SYGVKD. The ends were cut back, 7 bases at V and 0 bases at J, with 19 bases in the middle. The CDR3 DNA reads as TGTGCCATCAAAGGGGAACAACAGGCTATCTCTGGAAACACCATATATTTT. Its protein is CAIKGEQQAISGNTIYF.

In DNA form, the CDR3 reads TGTGCCAGCAGCTTGTGGAGGTCTGGAAACACCATATATTTT. It is translated as CASSLWRSGNTIYF. V gene TRBV5-4 combines with J gene TRBJ1-3; no firm D call. The CDR3 contains 14 residues. Trimming pared 1 base from V and 1 base from J, leaving 6 bases between. Germline V gene sequence: CDR1 SGHNT, CDR2 YYREEE (reference sequence).

The chain combines TRBV29-1 with TRBJ1-2, with D possibly being TRBD1 (5 bases). Between the trimmed V and J ends, which lost 5 bases and 9 bases, there was a span of 19 bases. The CDR3 totals 13 residues. Germline V CDR1 and CDR2: SQVTM, ANQGSEA. CDR3 protein: CSVTPWDQKSYTF. DNA for the CDR3: TGCAGCGTTACCCCATGGGACCAGAAGAGCTACACCTTC. The complete variable domain, with remaining parts taken from reference TRBV29-1 and TRBJ1-2, reads SAVISQKPSRDICQRGTSLTIQCQVDSQVTMMFWYRQQPGQSLTLIATANQGSEATYESGFVIDKFPISRPNLTFSTLTVSNMSPEDSSIYLCSVTPWDQKSYTFGSGTRLTVV.

This clonotype showed up many times. The chain recombines TRBV5-6 with TRBJ1-2; D not resolved. This CDR3 contains 16 residues. The germline V gene encodes CDR1 SGHDT and CDR2 YYEEEE. V was pared by 1 base and J by 4 bases, with 17 bases between. CDR3 residues: CASSLSVQSLRYGYTF. CDR3 bases: TGTGCCAGCAGCTTGAGTGTCCAATCATTGCGCTATGGCTACACCTTC.

This clonotype was observed at least ten times. The CDR3 reads CASSPIRGPYTDTQYF. The DNA of the CDR3 is TGTGCCAGCAGCCCTATCCGGGGGCCGTACACAGATACGCAGTATTTT. This chain links TRBV11-2 with TRBJ2-3; perhaps D is TRBD1 or TRBD2 (6 bases each). V lost 5 bases and J 2 bases, leaving 17 bases between the germline ends. The length of the CDR3 is 16 residues. The germline V gene has CDR1 SGHAT and CDR2 FQNNGV.

There are many counts of this clonotype. A read error may produce the germline difference seen at one junction end. The J gene is TRBJ1-1, the V gene TRBV11-2, with D possibly TRBD1 on 5 matching bases. CDR1 and CDR2 (germline): SGHAT, FQNNGV. The CDR3 is made up of 15 amino acids. Here the CDR3 reads CASSLVLQGNNEAFF. Here the CDR3 DNA reads TGTGCCAGCAGCTTAGTGCTCCAGGGAAACAATGAAGCTTTCTTT.

This clonotype was recorded a few times. V gene TRBV7-9 combines with J gene TRBJ2-7; 11 bases are a match to TRBD1. Germline CDR1 is SEHNR and CDR2 is FQNEAQ (reference sequence). After removal of 1 base from V and 3 bases from J, the junction contained 5 bases not matched to a gene. The CDR3 extends over 16 amino acids. The CDR3 spells CASSLVRDRGVYEQYF. CDR3 in DNA: TGTGCCAGCAGCTTAGTGCGGGACAGGGGGGTCTACGAGCAGTACTTC.

The J gene is TRBJ1-1, the V gene TRBV6-5; D unclear. The germline V gene encodes CDR1 MNHEY and CDR2 SVGAGI. The CDR3 consists of 16 residues. V dropped 0 bases and J dropped 5 bases, with 16 bases sitting between them. The CDR3 DNA is TGTGCCAGCAGTTACTCGGCGGGGAAGTGGGGAACTGAAGCTTTCTTT. As protein: CASSYSAGKWGTEAFF.

The chain carries TRBV6-6 and TRBJ1-1; the match to TRBD1 covers 8 bases. V was clipped by 7 bases and J by 1 base; unmatched bases: 8. The CDR3 extends over 15 amino acids. The germline CDR1 and CDR2 sequences are MNHNY and SVGAGI (reference sequence). CDR3 coding DNA: TGTGCCAGCACCCCGGGACAGGTTGGGAACACTGAAGCTTTCTTT. Its protein product is CASTPGQVGNTEAFF.

The sample holds a few counts of this clonotype. The chain is built from TRBV7-2 and TRBJ1-1; the D gene is possibly TRBD1 (6 bases). CDR3 size: 14 residues. Germline CDR1 SGHTA, CDR2 FQGNSA. V lost 5 bases to trimming and J lost 4 bases, with 14 bases between them. The CDR3 DNA reads as TGTGCCAGCAGCCAATGGGGGGCTGGCACTGAAGCTTTCTTT. This gives the protein CASSQWGAGTEAFF.

This clonotype was seen repeatedly, ten times or more. This rearrangement joins TRBV6-2 or TRBV6-3 to TRBJ1-2; no firm D call. The CDR3 extends over 12 amino acids. The germline V and J ends were trimmed by 5 bases and 4 bases, with 8 bases remaining between them. Germline lookup yields CDR1 MNHEY and CDR2 SVGEGT. The CDR3 DNA is TGTGCCAGCAGTCAGGTTTCCTATGGCTACACCTTC. This gives the protein CASSQVSYGYTF.

This clonotype appeared a few times. This chain's CDR3 is CASSTVVLARRNEQFF. The CDR3 DNA follows: TGTGCCAGCAGTACTGTGGTCCTTGCTAGGAGGAATGAGCAGTTCTTC. The rearrangement uses TRBV6-2 or TRBV6-3 and TRBJ2-1, with a tentative D call TRBD2 (5 bases). There are 16 residues in the CDR3. V lost 5 bases to trimming and J lost 7 bases, with 21 bases between them. The germline V gene has CDR1 MNHEY and CDR2 SVGEGT.